This T cell receptor beta chain was profiled in a study of cytomegalovirus exposure and HLA in healthy donors. General observations from the study: Specificity for CMV antigens was confirmed in vitro for a few of the CMV-associated chains. Reportedly, diagnosis of cytomegalovirus status by the classifier showed high specificity and sensitivity. Listed as cytomegalovirus-associated were 170 or so TCR beta chains.

In this sample, this clone turned up a few times. Its specificity is not known. CDR3 length equals 15 residues. J lost 1 base, V lost 1 base, and 3 bases had no gene match. Germline V gene lookup returns CDR1 SGHDT and CDR2 YYEEEE. The validation cohort, a group of roughly 120 subjects, included the donors and was separate from the roughly 670-subject first cohort. TCRdb keeps only in-frame clones here, not all; method: immunoSEQ multiplex PCR. The sample holds 150,000 to 200,000 clones, 91% seen once. Sequenced input: PBMCs. The receptor's source is a woman between 18 and 29 years old in good health and CMV-seropositive. The rearrangement joins TRBV5-6 to TRBJ2-7; 9 bases match TRBD1. In DNA, the CDR3 is TGTGCCAGCAGCTTGACAGGGGGCAGGTCCTACGAGCAGTACTTC. It codes for CASSLTGGRSYEQYF.